Each of the 15 T cell receptor beta chains below was sequenced from the same sample in a study of T-cell memory formation after mild COVID-19 (dated by TCRdb to about 2021). The library was made by 5' RACE. The sequencing machine was an Illumina NovaSeq 6000. The public reads were reanalyzed by TCRdb: fastp trimming at Q25, MiXCR alignment, in-frame beta chains only. Merged by CDR3 protein, the rows form single entries marked with the most common genes and DNA. The sample table records roughly 80,000 distinct CDR3 sequences; approximately 25% of these occur just once. The ten largest clones add up to under 50% of the sample. The sample taken for sequencing was PBMCs or a T cell subset sorted from them (not recorded which). These TCRs come from a young man who had mild COVID-19 (a few samples of this study predate the infection). The sample titles of this study are shuffled in the database, so cell type and time point are left out; the donor was told from shared clones.

This chain links TRBV20-1 with TRBJ2-3; 9 nucleotides align to TRBD1. This CDR3 region has 16 residues. The trim removed 5 bases at V and 2 bases at J, leaving 11 bases unmatched. Germline V CDR1 and CDR2: DFQATT, SNEGSKA (reference sequence). As DNA, the CDR3 is TGCAGTGCTGGGATCCGGGACAGGGATCCCACAGATACGCAGTATTTT. Translation gives CSAGIRDRDPTDTQYF.

The sample holds one count of this clonotype. The genes are TRBV12-3 or TRBV12-4 and TRBJ2-3, with D possibly TRBD1 on 6 matching bases. The CDR3 sequence is 15 residues long. The ends were cut back, 6 bases at V and 1 base at J, with 14 bases in the middle. For the CDR3, the DNA is TGTGCCAGCAGGTCTACAGGGTTGGGCACAGATACGCAGTATTTT. It translates to CASRSTGLGTDTQYF.

This rearrangement joins TRBV15 to TRBJ2-7, with 7 bases that match TRBD1. The CDR3 contains 14 residues. V shed 3 bases and J 6 bases; nucleotides not matched to a gene: 8. The germline CDR1 and CDR2 sequences are LNHNV and YYDKDF (reference sequence). In DNA form, the CDR3 reads TGTGCCACCAGCAGGACAGGGAGTTTTGGCGAGCAGTACGTC. Translated: CATSRTGSFGEQYV.

This clonotype was seen a handful of times. The rearrangement uses TRBV4-3 and TRBJ2-4; 7 bases fit TRBD1. V trimming: 0 bases; J trimming: 0 bases; junction bases outside the gene matches: 17. The germline V gene has CDR1 LGHNA and CDR2 YSLEER. The CDR3 consists of 21 residues. CDR3 DNA: TGCGCCAGCAGCCAAGACGGCCCAGAGGGGACAGCAGATTTAGCCAAAAACATTCAGTACTTC. Amino acid sequence: CASSQDGPEGTADLAKNIQYF.

V gene TRBV12-3 or TRBV12-4 combines with J gene TRBJ1-1; possible D gene TRBD1, 5 bases. The CDR3 length is 14 residues. V lost 2 bases and J 0 bases, leaving 7 bases between the germline ends. The CDR3 region has the DNA TGTGCCAGCAGTTTATGGGACCTGAACACTGAAGCTTTCTTT. Translated: CASSLWDLNTEAFF.

This chain joins TRBV7-3 and TRBJ1-1; D remains unclear. With 3 bases removed from V and 8 bases from J, the gap between germline ends came to 13 bases. Germline V gene data show CDR1 as SGHTA and CDR2 as FQGTGA. The CDR3 has 13 residues. The CDR3 is CASSFGPAVEAFF. CDR3 DNA: TGTGCCAGCAGCTTTGGGCCAGCCGTAGAAGCTTTCTTT.

This chain uses TRBV2 with TRBJ2-7, with D perhaps TRBD2 (5 bases). The V end was cut by 7 bases, the J end by 2 bases, with 9 bases between. This CDR3 region has 12 residues. In germline, CDR1 is SNHLY, CDR2 FYNNEI. This chain's CDR3 is CASTRGTYEQYF. In DNA, the CDR3 is TGTGCCAGCACCCGAGGGACCTACGAGCAGTACTTC.

This sequence joins TRBV7-8 and TRBJ2-6, with unresolved D. The CDR3 covers 17 residues. Trimming took 5 bases from V and 2 from J, leaving 16 bases between them. Per germline, CDR1 SGHVS and CDR2 FQNEAQ. The CDR3 nucleotides read TGTGCCAGCAGCCCCATCAAGTTAACGACTGGGGCCAACGTCCTGACTTTC. Amino acids: CASSPIKLTTGANVLTF.

This clonotype was seen more than once but under ten times. This chain uses TRBV4-1 with TRBJ1-1; D is unclear. The CDR3 length is 12 residues. Germline V lookup: CDR1 MGHRA, CDR2 YSYEKL. Trimming took 7 bases from V and 4 from J, leaving 10 bases between them. The CDR3 loop is CASTPKGTEAFF. CDR3 DNA: TGCGCCAGCACACCTAAGGGCACTGAAGCTTTCTTT.

Many counts were recorded for this clonotype. CDR3 bases: TGTGCCAGCAGCCCTTTACCCGGCGGGACCGACGAGCAGTACTTC. It specifies CASSPLPGGTDEQYF. J is TRBJ2-7 and V is TRBV7-2, with TRBD2 as a possible D gene (6 bases). CDR3 length equals 15 residues. Per germline, CDR1 SGHTA and CDR2 FQGNSA. V lost 5 bases to trimming and J lost 5 bases, with 19 bases between them.

This clonotype was counted at least ten times. The rearrangement joins TRBV6-4 to TRBJ2-3, with 9 bases that match TRBD2. The J segment lost 3 bases and the V segment lost 3 bases, leaving 4 bases of the junction unmatched. This CDR3 comprises 15 residues. CDR1 is MRHNA, CDR2 SNTAGT, per germline. The CDR3 DNA reads as TGTGCCAGCAGTGAGCGCGGGGGGGCAACAGATACGCAGTATTTT. It encodes CASSERGGATDTQYF.

The gene calls are TRBV19 and TRBJ2-1; 7 positions match TRBD2. Per the germline V gene, CDR1 is LNHDA and CDR2 is SQIVND (reference sequence). The CDR3 runs 15 residues. The J segment lost 0 bases and the V segment lost 6 bases, leaving 5 bases of the junction unmatched. CDR3 protein: CASSGGISSYNEQFF. The CDR3 region has the DNA TGTGCCAGTAGCGGGGGGATTTCCTCCTACAATGAGCAGTTCTTC.

Only a few counts were recorded for this clonotype. The rearrangement links TRBV7-2 to TRBJ2-3; TRBD2 aligns across 12 bases. From germline, CDR1 is SGHTA and CDR2 FQGNSA. With V trimmed by 3 bases and J by 4 bases, 5 bases remained unmatched. This CDR3 contains 16 residues. The CDR3, as DNA: TGTGCCAGCAGCTTTCCGTCTAGCGGGGGGGCAGATACGCAGTATTTT. Translating gives CASSFPSSGGADTQYF.

This clonotype was observed a handful of times. The chain is built from TRBV11-1 and TRBJ1-1; no clear D gene. This CDR3 is built from 14 residues. CDR1 and CDR2 from the germline V gene are SGHAT and FQDESV (reference sequence). V was trimmed by 0 bases and J by 1 base, leaving 6 bases between them. The CDR3 loop is CASSLAGSNTEAFF. In nucleotides, the CDR3 is TGTGCCAGCAGCTTAGCAGGGTCGAACACTGAAGCTTTCTTT.

The rearrangement uses TRBV7-9 and TRBJ2-2; D is ambiguous. Trimming took off 5 bases at V and 6 bases at J, with 13 bases between the two ends. The germline CDR1 and CDR2 sequences are SEHNR and FQNEAQ (reference sequence). The CDR3 consists of 14 residues. The CDR3 sequence is CASSPVTKSGELFF. The CDR3 nucleotides are TGTGCCAGCAGCCCAGTAACCAAGTCCGGGGAGCTGTTTTTT.